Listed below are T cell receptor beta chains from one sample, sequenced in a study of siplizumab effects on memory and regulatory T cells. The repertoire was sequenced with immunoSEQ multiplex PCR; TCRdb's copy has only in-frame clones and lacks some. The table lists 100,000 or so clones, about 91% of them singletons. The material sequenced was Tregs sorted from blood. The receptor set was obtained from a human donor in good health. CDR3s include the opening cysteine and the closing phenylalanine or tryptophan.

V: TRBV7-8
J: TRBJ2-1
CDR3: CASSLLGLAANEQFF

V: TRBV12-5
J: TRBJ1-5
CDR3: CASGTGQISNQPQHF

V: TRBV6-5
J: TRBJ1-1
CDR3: CASSYGYGDTEAFF

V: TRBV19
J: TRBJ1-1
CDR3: CASSIDREGTAFF

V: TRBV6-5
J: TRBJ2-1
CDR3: CASSNLQGKQFF

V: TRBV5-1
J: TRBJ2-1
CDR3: CASSLAGTSGKPEQFF

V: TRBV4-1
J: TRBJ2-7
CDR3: CASSQDPRLAGGRSYEQYF

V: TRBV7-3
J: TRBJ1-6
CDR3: CASSTGRDSPLHF

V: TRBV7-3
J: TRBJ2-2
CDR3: CASSKKGGLGNTGELFF

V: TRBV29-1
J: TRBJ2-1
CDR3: CSVEILVLYNEQFF